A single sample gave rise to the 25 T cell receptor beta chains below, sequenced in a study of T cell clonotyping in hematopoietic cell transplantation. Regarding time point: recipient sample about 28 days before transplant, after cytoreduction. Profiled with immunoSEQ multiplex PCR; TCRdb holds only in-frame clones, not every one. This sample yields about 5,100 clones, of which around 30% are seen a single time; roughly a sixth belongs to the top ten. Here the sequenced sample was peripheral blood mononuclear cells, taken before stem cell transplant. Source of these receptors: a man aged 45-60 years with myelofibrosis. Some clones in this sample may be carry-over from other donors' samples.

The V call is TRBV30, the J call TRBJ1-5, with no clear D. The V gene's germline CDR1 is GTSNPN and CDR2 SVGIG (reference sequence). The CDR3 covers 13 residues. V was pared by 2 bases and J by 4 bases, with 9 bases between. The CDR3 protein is CAWSWSQNQPQHF. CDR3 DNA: TGTGCCTGGAGTTGGTCTCAAAATCAGCCCCAGCATTTT.

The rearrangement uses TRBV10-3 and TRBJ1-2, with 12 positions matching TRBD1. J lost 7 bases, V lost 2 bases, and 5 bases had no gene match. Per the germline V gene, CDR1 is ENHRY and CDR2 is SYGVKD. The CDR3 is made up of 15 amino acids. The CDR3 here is CAISEKGQGATGYTF. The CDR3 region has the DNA TGTGCCATCAGTGAGAAGGGACAGGGGGCCACTGGCTACACCTTC.

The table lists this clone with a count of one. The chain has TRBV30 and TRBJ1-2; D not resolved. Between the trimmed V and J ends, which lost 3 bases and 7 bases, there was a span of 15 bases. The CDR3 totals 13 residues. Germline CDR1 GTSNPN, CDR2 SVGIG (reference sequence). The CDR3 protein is CAWRTGPSSGYTF. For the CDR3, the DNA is TGTGCCTGGAGGACCGGGCCGTCAAGTGGCTACACCTTC.

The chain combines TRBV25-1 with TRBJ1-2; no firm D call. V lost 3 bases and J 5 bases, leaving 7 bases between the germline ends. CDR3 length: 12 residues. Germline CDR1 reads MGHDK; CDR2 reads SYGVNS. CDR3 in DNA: TGTGCCAGCAGTGACTGGAGGTATGGCTACACCTTC. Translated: CASSDWRYGYTF.

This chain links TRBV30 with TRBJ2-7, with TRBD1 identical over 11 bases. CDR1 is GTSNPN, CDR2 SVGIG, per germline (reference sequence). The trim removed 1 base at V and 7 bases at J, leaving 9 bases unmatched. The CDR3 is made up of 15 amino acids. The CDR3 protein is CAWSGGQGGTSEQYF. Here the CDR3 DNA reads TGTGCCTGGAGTGGGGGACAGGGGGGGACCTCGGAGCAGTACTTC.

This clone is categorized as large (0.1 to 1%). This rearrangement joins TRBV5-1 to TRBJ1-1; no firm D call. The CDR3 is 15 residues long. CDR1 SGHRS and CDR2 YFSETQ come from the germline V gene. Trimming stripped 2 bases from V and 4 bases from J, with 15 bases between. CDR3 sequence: CASSLREEESTEAFF. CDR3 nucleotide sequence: TGCGCCAGCAGCTTAAGGGAGGAGGAGAGCACTGAAGCTTTCTTT.

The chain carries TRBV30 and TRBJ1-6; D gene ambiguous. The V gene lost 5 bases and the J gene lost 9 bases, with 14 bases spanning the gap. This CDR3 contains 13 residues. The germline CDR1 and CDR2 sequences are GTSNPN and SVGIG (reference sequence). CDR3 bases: TGTGCCTGGGACATGAAGGGAGGTTCACCCCTCCACTTT. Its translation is CAWDMKGGSPLHF.

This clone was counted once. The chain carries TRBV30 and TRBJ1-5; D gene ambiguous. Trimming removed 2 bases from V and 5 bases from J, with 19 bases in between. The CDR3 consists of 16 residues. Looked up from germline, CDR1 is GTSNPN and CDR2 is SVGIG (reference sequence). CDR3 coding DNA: TGTGCCTGGAGTCCGGGCGTAGGGCCCAATGATCAGCCCCAGCATTTT. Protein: CAWSPGVGPNDQPQHF.

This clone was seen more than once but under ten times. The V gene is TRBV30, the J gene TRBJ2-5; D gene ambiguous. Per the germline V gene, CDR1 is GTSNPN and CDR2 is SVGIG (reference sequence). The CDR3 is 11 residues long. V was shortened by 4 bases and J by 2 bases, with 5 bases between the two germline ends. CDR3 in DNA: TGTGCCTGGACAGTTCAAGAGACCCAGTACTTC. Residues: CAWTVQETQYF.

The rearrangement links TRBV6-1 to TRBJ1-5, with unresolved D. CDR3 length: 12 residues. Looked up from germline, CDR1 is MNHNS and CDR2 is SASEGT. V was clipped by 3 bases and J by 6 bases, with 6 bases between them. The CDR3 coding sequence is TGTGCCAGCAGTGATCGCGTTCAGCCCCAGCATTTT. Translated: CASSDRVQPQHF.

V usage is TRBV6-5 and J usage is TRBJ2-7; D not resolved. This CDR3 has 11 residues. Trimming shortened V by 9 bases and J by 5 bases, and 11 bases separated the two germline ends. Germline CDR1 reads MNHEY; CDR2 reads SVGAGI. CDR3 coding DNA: TGTGCCAGTGGAAAAGGGCACGAGCAGTACTTC. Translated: CASGKGHEQYF.

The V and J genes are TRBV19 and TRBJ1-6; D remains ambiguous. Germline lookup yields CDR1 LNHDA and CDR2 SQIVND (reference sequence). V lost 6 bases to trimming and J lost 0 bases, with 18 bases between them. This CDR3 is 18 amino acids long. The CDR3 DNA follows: TGTGCCAGTAGCAGGAGATCCGGACGGAGCTCCTATAATTCACCCCTCCACTTT. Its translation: CASSRRSGRSSYNSPLHF.

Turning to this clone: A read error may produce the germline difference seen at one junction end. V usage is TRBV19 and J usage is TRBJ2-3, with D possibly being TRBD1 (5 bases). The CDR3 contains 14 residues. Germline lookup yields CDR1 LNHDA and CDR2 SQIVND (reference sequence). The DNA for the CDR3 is TGTGCCAGTAGTATAGATCAATCCACAGGTACGCAGTATTTT. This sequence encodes CASSIDQSTGTQYF.

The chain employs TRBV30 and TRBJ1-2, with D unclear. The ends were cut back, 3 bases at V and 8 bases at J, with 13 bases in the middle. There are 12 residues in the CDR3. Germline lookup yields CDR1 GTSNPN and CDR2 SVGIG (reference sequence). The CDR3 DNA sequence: TGTGCCTGGAGCCGGCAAGCGGAGGGCTACACCTTC. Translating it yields CAWSRQAEGYTF.

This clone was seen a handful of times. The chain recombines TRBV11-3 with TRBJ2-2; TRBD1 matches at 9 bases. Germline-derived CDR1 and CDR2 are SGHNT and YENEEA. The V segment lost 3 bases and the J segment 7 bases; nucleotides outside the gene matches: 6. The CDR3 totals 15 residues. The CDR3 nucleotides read TGTGCCAGCAGCTTGTGGACAGGGGACCACGGGGAGCTGTTTTTT. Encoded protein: CASSLWTGDHGELFF.

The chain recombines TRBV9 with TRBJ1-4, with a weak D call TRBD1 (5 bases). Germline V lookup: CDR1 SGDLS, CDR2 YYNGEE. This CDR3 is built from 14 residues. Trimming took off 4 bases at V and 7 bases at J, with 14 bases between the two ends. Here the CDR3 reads CASSTGGFGEKLFF. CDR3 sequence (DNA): TGTGCCAGCAGCACAGGAGGGTTTGGTGAAAAACTGTTTTTT. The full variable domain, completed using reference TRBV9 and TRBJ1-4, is DSGVTQTPKHLITATGQRVTLRCSPRSGDLSVYWYQQSLDQGLQFLIQYYNGEERAKGNILERFSAQQFPDLHSELNLSSLELGDSALYFCASSTGGFGEKLFFGSGTQLSVL.

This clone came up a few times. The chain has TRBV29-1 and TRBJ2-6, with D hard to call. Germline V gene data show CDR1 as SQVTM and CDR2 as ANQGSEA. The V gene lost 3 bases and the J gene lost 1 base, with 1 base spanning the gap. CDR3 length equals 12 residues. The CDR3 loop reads CSVDSGANVLTF. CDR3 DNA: TGCAGCGTTGATTCTGGGGCCAACGTCCTGACTTTC.

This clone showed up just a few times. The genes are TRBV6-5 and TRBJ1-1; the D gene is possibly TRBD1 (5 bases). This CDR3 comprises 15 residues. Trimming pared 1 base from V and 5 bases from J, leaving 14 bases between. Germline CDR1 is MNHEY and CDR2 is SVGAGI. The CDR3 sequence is CASSYYPGRGTEAFF. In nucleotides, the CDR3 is TGTGCCAGCAGTTACTACCCAGGGCGGGGGACTGAAGCTTTCTTT.

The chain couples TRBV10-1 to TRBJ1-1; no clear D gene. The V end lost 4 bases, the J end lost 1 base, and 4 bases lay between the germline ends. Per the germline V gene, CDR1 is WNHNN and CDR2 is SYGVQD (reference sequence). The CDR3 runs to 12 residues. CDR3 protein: CASSAGNTEAFF. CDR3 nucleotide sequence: TGCGCCAGCAGTGCAGGGAACACTGAAGCTTTCTTT.

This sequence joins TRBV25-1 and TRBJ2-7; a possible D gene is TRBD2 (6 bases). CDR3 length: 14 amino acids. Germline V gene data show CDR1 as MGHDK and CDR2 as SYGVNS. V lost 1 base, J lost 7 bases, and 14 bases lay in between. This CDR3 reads CASSESPSGVEQYF. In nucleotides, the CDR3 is TGTGCCAGCAGTGAATCCCCCTCGGGGGTGGAGCAGTACTTC.

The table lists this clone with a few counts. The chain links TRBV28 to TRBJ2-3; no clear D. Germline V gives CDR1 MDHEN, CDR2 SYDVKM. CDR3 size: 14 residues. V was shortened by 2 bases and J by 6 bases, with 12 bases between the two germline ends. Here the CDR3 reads CASSLPFTGDTQYF. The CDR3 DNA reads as TGTGCCAGCAGTTTACCCTTCACTGGGGATACGCAGTATTTT.

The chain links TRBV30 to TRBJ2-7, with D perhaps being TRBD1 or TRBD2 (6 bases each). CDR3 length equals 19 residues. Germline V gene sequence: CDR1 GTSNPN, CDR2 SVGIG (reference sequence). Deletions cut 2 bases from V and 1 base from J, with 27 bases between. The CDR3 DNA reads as TGTGCCTGGAGTACTGGGTTGGGCAGGGGACTGTGGGAGTCCTACGAGCAGTACTTC. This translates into CAWSTGLGRGLWESYEQYF.

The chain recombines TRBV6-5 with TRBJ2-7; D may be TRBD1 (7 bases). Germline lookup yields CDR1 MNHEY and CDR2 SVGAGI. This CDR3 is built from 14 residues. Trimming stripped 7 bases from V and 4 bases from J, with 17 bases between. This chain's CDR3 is CASTRATGRYEQYF. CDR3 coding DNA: TGTGCCAGCACCCGTGCGACAGGGAGGTACGAGCAGTACTTC.

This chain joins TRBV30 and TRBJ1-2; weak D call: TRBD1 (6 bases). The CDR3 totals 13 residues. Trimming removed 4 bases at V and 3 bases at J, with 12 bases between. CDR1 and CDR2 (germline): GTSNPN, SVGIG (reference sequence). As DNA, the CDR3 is TGTGCCTGGAACCCTAAGGGGGACTATGGCTACACCTTC. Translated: CAWNPKGDYGYTF.

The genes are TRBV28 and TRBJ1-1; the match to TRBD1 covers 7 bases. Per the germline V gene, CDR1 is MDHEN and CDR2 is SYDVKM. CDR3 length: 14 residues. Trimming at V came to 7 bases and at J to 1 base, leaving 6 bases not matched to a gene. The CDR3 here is CASTLTGSNTEAFF. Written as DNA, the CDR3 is TGTGCCAGCACCTTGACAGGGTCGAACACTGAAGCTTTCTTT.